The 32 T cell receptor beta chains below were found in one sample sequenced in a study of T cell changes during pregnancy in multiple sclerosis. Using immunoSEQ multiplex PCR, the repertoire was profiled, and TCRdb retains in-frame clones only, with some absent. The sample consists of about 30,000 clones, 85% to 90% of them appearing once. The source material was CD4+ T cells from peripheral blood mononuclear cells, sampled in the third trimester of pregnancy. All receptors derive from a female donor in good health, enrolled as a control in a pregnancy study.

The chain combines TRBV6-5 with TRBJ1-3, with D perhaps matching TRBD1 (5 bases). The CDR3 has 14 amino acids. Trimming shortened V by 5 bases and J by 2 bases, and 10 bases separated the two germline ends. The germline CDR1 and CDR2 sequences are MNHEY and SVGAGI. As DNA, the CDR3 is TGTGCCAGCAGTCGAAGGGGTACTGGAAACACCATATATTTT. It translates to CASSRRGTGNTIYF.

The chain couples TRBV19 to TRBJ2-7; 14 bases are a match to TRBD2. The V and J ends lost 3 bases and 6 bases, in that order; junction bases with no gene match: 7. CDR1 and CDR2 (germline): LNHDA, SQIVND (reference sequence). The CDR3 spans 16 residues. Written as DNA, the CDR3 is TGTGCCAGTAGTATGGGGACTAGCGGGAGAGTTGGCGAGCAGTACTTC. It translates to CASSMGTSGRVGEQYF.

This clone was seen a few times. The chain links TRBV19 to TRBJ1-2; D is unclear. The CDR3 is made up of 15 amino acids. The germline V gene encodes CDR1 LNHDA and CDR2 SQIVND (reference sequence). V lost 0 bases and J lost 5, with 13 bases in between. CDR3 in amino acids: CASSIDNHGRYGYTF. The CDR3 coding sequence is TGTGCCAGTAGTATAGATAATCATGGGCGTTATGGCTACACCTTC.

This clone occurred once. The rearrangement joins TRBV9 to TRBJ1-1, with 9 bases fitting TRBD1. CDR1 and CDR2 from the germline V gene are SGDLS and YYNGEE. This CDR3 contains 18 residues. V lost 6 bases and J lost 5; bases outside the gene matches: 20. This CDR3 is CASITDRLKTGGRTEAFF. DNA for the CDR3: TGTGCCAGCATCACAGACCGCCTTAAAACAGGGGGCAGGACTGAAGCTTTCTTT.

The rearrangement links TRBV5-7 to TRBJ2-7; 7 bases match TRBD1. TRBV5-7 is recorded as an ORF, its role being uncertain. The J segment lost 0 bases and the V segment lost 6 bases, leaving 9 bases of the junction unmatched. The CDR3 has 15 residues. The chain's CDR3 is CASTTGTACSYEQYF. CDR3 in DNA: TGTGCCAGCACCACCGGGACAGCGTGCTCCTACGAGCAGTACTTC.

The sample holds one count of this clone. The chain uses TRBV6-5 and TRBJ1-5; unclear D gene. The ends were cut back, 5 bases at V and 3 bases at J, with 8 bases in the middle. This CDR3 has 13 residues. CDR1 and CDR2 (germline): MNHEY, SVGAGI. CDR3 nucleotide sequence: TGTGCCAGCAGTGAGGGCCCCAATCAGCCCCAGCATTTT. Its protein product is CASSEGPNQPQHF.

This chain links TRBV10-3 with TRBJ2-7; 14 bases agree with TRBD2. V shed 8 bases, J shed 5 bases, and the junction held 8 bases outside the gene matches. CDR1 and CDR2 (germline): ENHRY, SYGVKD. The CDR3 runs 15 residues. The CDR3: CAIAGLAGGPHEQYF. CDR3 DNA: TGTGCCATCGCCGGACTAGCGGGAGGACCCCACGAGCAGTACTTC.

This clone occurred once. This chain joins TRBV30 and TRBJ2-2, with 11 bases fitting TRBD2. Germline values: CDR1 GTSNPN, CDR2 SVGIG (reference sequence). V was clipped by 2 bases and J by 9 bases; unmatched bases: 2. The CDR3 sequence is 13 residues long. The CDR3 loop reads CAWSLAGGRELFF. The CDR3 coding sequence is TGTGCCTGGAGTCTAGCGGGAGGCCGGGAGCTGTTTTTT.

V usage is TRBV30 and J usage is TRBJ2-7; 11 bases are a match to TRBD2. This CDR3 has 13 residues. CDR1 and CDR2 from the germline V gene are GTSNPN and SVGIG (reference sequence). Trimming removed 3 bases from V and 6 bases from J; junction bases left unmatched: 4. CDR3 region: CAWRIAGGREQYF. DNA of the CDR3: TGTGCCTGGAGAATAGCGGGAGGGCGCGAGCAGTACTTC.

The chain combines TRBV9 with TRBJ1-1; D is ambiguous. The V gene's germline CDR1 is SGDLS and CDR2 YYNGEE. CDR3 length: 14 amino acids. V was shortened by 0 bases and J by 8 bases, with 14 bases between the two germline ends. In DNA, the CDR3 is TGTGCCAGCAGCGTAGAAGGGCGGGGATCGGAAGCTTTCTTT. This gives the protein CASSVEGRGSEAFF. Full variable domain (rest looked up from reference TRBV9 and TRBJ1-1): DSGVTQTPKHLITATGQRVTLRCSPRSGDLSVYWYQQSLDQGLQFLIQYYNGEERAKGNILERFSAQQFPDLHSELNLSSLELGDSALYFCASSVEGRGSEAFFGQGTRLTVV.

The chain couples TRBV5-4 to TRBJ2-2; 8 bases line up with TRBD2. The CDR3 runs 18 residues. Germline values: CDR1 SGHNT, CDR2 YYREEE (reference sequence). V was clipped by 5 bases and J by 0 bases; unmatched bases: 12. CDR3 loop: CASSRGASGPSNTGELFF. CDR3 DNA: TGTGCCAGCAGTCGGGGGGCTAGCGGGCCCTCGAACACCGGGGAGCTGTTTTTT. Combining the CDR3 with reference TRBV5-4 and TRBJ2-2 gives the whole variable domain ETGVTQSPTHLIKTRGQQVTLRCSSQSGHNTVSWYQQALGQGPQFIFQYYREEENGRGNFPPRFSGLQFPNYSSELNVNALELDDSALYLCASSRGASGPSNTGELFFGEGSRLTVL.

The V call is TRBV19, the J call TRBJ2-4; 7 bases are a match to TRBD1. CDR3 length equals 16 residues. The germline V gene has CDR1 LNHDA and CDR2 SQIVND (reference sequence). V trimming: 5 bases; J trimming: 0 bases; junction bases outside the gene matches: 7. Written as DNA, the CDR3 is TGTGCCAGTAGTCCACAGGGGAATCTAGCCAAAAACATTCAGTACTTC. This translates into CASSPQGNLAKNIQYF.

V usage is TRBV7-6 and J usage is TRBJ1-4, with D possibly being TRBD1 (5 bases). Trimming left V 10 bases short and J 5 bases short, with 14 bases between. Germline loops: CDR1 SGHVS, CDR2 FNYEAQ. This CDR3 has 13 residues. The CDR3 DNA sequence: TGTGCCAACCCGGGCAGGGCGAATGAAAAACTGTTTTTT. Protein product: CANPGRANEKLFF.

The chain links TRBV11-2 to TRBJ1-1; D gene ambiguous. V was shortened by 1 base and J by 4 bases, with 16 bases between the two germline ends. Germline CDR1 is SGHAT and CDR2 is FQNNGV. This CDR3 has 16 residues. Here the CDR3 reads CASSLVQARAGTEAFF. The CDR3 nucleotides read TGTGCCAGCAGCTTAGTTCAGGCCCGGGCGGGCACTGAAGCTTTCTTT.

CDR3 DNA sequence: TGTGCCAGCAGTGAACCAAGCAACGAGCAGTACTTC. This encodes CASSEPSNEQYF. The chain links TRBV6-1 to TRBJ2-7; no reliable D call. This CDR3 has 12 amino acids. V lost 2 bases to trimming and J lost 5 bases, with 7 bases between them. Germline CDR1 reads MNHNS; CDR2 reads SASEGT.

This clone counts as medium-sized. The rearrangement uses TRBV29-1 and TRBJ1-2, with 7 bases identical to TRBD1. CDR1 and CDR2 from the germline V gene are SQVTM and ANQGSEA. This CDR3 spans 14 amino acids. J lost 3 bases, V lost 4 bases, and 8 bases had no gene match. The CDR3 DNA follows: TGCAGCGTTGTTTTGACAGGGCGAGACTATGGCTACACCTTC. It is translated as CSVVLTGRDYGYTF.

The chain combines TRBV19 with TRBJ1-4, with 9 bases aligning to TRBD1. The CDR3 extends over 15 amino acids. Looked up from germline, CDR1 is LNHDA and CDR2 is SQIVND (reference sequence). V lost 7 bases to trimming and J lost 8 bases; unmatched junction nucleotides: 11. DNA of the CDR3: TGTGCCAGTAACCCCAACAGGGGGCTCTCGGAAAAACTGTTTTTT. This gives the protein CASNPNRGLSEKLFF.

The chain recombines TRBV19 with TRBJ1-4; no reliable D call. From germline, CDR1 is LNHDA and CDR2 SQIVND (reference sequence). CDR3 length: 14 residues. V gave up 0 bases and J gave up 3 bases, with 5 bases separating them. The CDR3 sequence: CASSIELSNEKLFF. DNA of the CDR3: TGTGCCAGTAGTATAGAGCTATCTAATGAAAAACTGTTTTTT.

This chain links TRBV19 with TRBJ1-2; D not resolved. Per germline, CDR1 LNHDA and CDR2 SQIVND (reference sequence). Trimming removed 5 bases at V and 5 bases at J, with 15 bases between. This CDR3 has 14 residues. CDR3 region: CASSARILFYGYTF. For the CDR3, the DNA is TGTGCCAGTAGTGCTAGGATCCTTTTTTATGGCTACACCTTC.

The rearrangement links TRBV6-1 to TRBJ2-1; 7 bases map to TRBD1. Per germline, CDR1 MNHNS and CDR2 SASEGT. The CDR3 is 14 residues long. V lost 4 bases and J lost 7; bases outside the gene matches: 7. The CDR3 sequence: CASSGVTGRNEQFF. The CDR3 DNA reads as TGTGCCAGCAGTGGGGTGACAGGGCGAAATGAGCAGTTCTTC.

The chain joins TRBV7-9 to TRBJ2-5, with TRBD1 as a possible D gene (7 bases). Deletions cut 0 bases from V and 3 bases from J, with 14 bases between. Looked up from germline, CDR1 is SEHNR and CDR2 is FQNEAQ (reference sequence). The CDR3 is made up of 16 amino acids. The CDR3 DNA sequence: TGTGCCAGCAGCTTAGCTCCAGGGGGGAATAAAGAGACCCAGTACTTC. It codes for CASSLAPGGNKETQYF.

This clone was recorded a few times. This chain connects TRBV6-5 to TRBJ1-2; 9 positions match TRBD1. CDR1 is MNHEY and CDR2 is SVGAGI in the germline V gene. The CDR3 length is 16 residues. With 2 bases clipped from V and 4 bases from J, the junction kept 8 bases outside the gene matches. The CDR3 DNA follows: TGTGCCAGCAGTTACGGACAGGGGATAACCTTCTATGGCTACACCTTC. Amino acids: CASSYGQGITFYGYTF.

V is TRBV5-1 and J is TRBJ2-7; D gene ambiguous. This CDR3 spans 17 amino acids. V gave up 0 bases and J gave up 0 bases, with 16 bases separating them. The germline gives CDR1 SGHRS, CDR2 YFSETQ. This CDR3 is CASSLDRLLESSYEQYF. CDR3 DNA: TGCGCCAGCAGCTTGGATCGCCTCTTGGAGAGCTCCTACGAGCAGTACTTC.

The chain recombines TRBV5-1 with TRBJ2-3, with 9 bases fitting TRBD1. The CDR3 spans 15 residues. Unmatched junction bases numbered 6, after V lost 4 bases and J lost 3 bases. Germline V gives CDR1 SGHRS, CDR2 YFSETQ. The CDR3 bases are TGCGCCAGCAGCGTGGGACAGGGCGCAACAGATACGCAGTATTTT. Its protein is CASSVGQGATDTQYF.

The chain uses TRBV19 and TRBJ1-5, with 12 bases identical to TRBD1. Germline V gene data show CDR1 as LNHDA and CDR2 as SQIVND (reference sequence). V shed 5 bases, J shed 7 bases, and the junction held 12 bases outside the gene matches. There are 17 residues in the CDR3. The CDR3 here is CASSYRLGQGAEQPQHF. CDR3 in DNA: TGTGCCAGTAGTTACCGATTGGGACAGGGGGCTGAACAGCCCCAGCATTTT.

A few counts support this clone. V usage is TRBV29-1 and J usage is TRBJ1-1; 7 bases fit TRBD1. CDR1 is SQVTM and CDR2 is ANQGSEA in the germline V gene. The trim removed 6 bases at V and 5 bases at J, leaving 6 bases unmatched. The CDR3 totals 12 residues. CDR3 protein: CSVLQGITEAFF. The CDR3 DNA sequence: TGCAGCGTATTACAGGGGATAACTGAAGCTTTCTTT.

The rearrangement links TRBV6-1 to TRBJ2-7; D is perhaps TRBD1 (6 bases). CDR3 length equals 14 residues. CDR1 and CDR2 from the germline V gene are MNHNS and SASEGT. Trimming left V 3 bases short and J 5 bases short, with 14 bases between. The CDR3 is CASSDEGPGDEQYF. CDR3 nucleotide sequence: TGTGCCAGCAGTGATGAGGGCCCAGGGGACGAGCAGTACTTC.

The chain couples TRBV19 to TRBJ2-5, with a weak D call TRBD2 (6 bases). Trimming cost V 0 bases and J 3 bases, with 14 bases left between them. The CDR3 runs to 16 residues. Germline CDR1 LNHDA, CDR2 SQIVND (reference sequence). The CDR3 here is CASSIEAARGKETQYF. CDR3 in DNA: TGTGCCAGTAGTATAGAGGCGGCACGGGGGAAAGAGACCCAGTACTTC.

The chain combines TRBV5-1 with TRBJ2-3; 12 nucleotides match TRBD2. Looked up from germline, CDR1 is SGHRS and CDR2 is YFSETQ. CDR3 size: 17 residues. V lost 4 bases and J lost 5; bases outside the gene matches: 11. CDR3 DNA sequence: TGCGCCAGCAGCCCGGCTCTAGCGGGGGGGCTCGGAGATACGCAGTATTTT. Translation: CASSPALAGGLGDTQYF.

CDR3 sequence (DNA): TGTGCCATCAGTGAGTCTCAGCGGGGGCGAGAGACCCAGTACTTC. It encodes CAISESQRGRETQYF. The chain has TRBV10-3 and TRBJ2-5; 8 positions agree with TRBD2. The V gene end was trimmed by 0 bases and the J gene end by 4 bases; junction bases not matched to a gene: 4. CDR1 and CDR2 from the germline V gene are ENHRY and SYGVKD. This CDR3 contains 15 residues.

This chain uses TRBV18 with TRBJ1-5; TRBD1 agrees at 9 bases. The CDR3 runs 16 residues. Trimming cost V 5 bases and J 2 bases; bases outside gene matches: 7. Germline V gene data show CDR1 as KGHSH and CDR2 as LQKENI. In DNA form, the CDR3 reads TGTGCCAGCTCATGGGGACAGGGTATCGGCAATCAGCCCCAGCATTTT. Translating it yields CASSWGQGIGNQPQHF.

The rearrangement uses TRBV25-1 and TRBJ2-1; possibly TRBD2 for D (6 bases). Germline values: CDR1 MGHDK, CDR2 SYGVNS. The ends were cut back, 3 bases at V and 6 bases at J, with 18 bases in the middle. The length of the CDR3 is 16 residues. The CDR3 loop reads CASSDYMGAGGNEQFF. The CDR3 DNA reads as TGTGCCAGCAGTGACTACATGGGTGCCGGGGGCAATGAGCAGTTCTTC.